The rows below give T cell receptor beta chains drawn from one sample of a study of blood T cell repertoires in COVID-19. The data were produced by immunoSEQ multiplex PCR, yet TCRdb's version contains in-frame clones alone and is incomplete. This table holds hundreds of thousands of clones, over 80% found once. The sample comprised PBMCs or T cells enriched from blood (not recorded which). The source of these receptors is a middle-aged man who had been exposed to COVID-19. The CDR3 runs from the conserved cysteine through the conserved F or W. A D gene is named only where the DNA matches it firmly. Not every row has a clone size; where given, it reads once, few, many or a size class.

J,D,size,V,DNA,CDR3
TRBJ1-4,TRBD1,once,TRBV5-1,TGCGCCAGAAATTGTCAGGGGGGTCCTAATGAAAAACTGTTTTTT,CARNCQGGPNEKLFF
TRBJ2-7,-,-,TRBV5-1,TGCGCCAGCAGCTTTGCGGAATCCTACGAGCAGTACTTC,CASSFAESYEQYF
TRBJ2-3,-,-,TRBV10-1,TGCGCCAGCAGCCCGGGACAACACACAGATACGCAGTATTTT,CASSPGQHTDTQYF
TRBJ2-5,-,once,TRBV5-1,TGCGCCAGCAGCAGTGGTGTAGGGGTCGGGGAGACCCAGTACTTC,CASSSGVGVGETQYF
TRBJ2-3,-,-,TRBV5-1,TGCGCCAGCAGCTTGGGGGTTAGCGGAGGCACAGATACGCAGTATTTT,CASSLGVSGGTDTQYF
TRBJ1-5,TRBD1,once,TRBV28,TGTGCCAGCAGTTTGGGACAGGGATATCAGCCCCAGCATTTT,CASSLGQGYQPQHF
TRBJ2-3,-,once,TRBV7-3,TGTGCCAGCAGCCCAGGAGGAGTGGCAGATACGCAGTATTTT,CASSPGGVADTQYF
TRBJ2-7,-,-,TRBV7-8,TGTGCCAGCAGCTTCCTTTTTGTCGTAGGGAGCTACGAGCAGTACTTC,CASSFLFVVGSYEQYF
TRBJ1-5,-,-,TRBV5-6,TGTGCCAGCAGCTTTTGGAGGTCCGTTCTTTTTCAGCCCCAGCATTTT,CASSFWRSVLFQPQHF
TRBJ2-3,TRBD1,-,TRBV7-3,TGTGCCAGCAGCCGACAGGGATCGAGTGGGGATACGCAGTATTTT,CASSRQGSSGDTQYF
TRBJ2-7,-,once,TRBV11-2,TGTGCCAGCAGCTTAGGATGGGCAGCCCTTTACTACGAGCAGTACTTC,CASSLGWAALYYEQYF
TRBJ1-5,TRBD1,once,TRBV28,TGTGCCAGCAGTTGGACAGGGGGCCCCTATAGCAATCAGCCCCAGCATTTT,CASSWTGGPYSNQPQHF
TRBJ1-5,-,-,TRBV18,TGTGCCAGCTCACCAACCACAGGGCTAGGTCAGCCCCAGCATTTT,CASSPTTGLGQPQHF
TRBJ1-1,TRBD1,-,TRBV29-1,TGCAGCGGGTCCCGGGACAGGGTAACGACTGAAGCTTTCTTT,CSGSRDRVTTEAFF
TRBJ2-5,TRBD2,-,TRBV6-5,TGTGCCAGCAGTTACGGGACTAGCGGAGAACAAGAGACCCAGTACTTC,CASSYGTSGEQETQYF
TRBJ2-6,TRBD1,-,TRBV5-1,TGCGCCAGCAGCTTGGCTAGGGGGGACAGGGGTCTCTCTGGGGCCAACGTCCTGACTTTC,CASSLARGDRGLSGANVLTF
TRBJ1-6,-,-,TRBV14,TGTGCCAGCAGCCGTCAATTTTCACCCCTCCACTTT,CASSRQFSPLHF
TRBJ1-2,TRBD1,-,TRBV15,TGTGCCACCAGCAGAGGACCTTACAGGGGATCAAGTAGTGGCTACACCTTC,CATSRGPYRGSSSGYTF
TRBJ1-1,TRBD1,-,TRBV28,TGTGCCAGCAGGCTGACAGGGAGGACTGAAGCTTTCTTT,CASRLTGRTEAFF
TRBJ1-6,-,-,TRBV5-1,TGCGCCAGCAGCTTGGATATAGGGAGGGACTCACCCCTCCACTTT,CASSLDIGRDSPLHF
TRBJ1-3,-,-,TRBV3-1/TRBV3-2,TGTGCCAGCAGCCGCAGGGATTTGGGTGGAAACACCATATATTTT,CASSRRDLGGNTIYF
TRBJ2-1,TRBD2,-,TRBV11-3,TGTGCCAGCAGCTCCGGGACTAGCTTGATTGGAAGCAATGAGCAGTTCTTC,CASSSGTSLIGSNEQFF
TRBJ2-5,-,once,TRBV9,TGTGCCAGCAGCGTCGGCAGGGGACCCCAAGAGACCCAGTACTTC,CASSVGRGPQETQYF
TRBJ2-1,TRBD1,-,TRBV20-1,TGCAGTGCTAGTGCCGCTACAGGGGTCTACAATGAGCAGTTCTTC,CSASAATGVYNEQFF
TRBJ1-1,TRBD1,-,TRBV5-6,TGTGCCAGCAGCTTGAGGGGGCGAGGACAGGAAGCTTTCTTT,CASSLRGRGQEAFF
TRBJ1-2,TRBD1,once,TRBV28,TGTGCCAGCAGCGTTGGGACAGACTATGGCTACACCTTC,CASSVGTDYGYTF
TRBJ2-3,TRBD2,-,TRBV5-1,TGCGCCAGCAGCTTGGTTGGGGCTAGCGGGGGGACGGATACGCAGTATTTT,CASSLVGASGGTDTQYF
TRBJ1-2,TRBD1,-,TRBV30,TGTGCCTGGATCGGACAGGGGGAGATTGGAGATGGCTACACCTTC,CAWIGQGEIGDGYTF
TRBJ2-1,TRBD2,-,TRBV15,TGTGCCACCAGCAGAGATGGGAGACTAGCGGAATACAATGAGCAGTTCTTC,CATSRDGRLAEYNEQFF
TRBJ1-1,-,-,TRBV28,TGTGCCAGCAGGCCCGTCGCGGTGAACACTGAAGCTTTCTTT,CASRPVAVNTEAFF
TRBJ1-2,-,-,TRBV11-2,TGTGCCAGCAGCTTAGTTGAGGGGGTAGTCTACACCTTC,CASSLVEGVVYTF
TRBJ2-1,TRBD2,once,TRBV24-1,TGTGCCACCAGTGACCGACTAGCATCCTCCTACAATGAGCAGTTCTTC,CATSDRLASSYNEQFF
TRBJ1-2,-,-,TRBV4-2,TGTGCCAGCAGCCAGGTTAACAGGGCACCTAACTATGGCTACACCTTC,CASSQVNRAPNYGYTF
TRBJ2-1,TRBD1,-,TRBV29-1,TGCAGCGTCTCCCGGGACAGGGACTACAATGAGCAGTTCTTC,CSVSRDRDYNEQFF
TRBJ2-3,-,once,TRBV18,TGTGCCAGCTCAAGGCCAGCGGGTGTTAGCACAGATACGCAGTATTTT,CASSRPAGVSTDTQYF
TRBJ1-1,-,-,TRBV3-1/TRBV3-2,TGTGCCAGCAGCCGACAGACGGCGAACACTGAAGCTTTCTTT,CASSRQTANTEAFF
TRBJ1-4,-,-,TRBV28,TGTGCCAGCAGTTTAACAGCCTATGCAACTAATGAAAAACTGTTTTTT,CASSLTAYATNEKLFF
TRBJ2-7,TRBD1,-,TRBV5-1,TGCGCCAGCAGGCTACAGGGGCACGAGCAGTACTTC,CASRLQGHEQYF
TRBJ2-7,TRBD1,-,TRBV7-3,TGTGCCAGCAGCGAAATATCAGGGGGCGAGCAGTACTTC,CASSEISGGEQYF
TRBJ1-3,TRBD1,-,TRBV5-1,TGCGCCAGCAGCTTGGGGACAGGGGGCATGACTGGAAACACCATATATTTT,CASSLGTGGMTGNTIYF
TRBJ1-3,-,-,TRBV4-1,TGCGCCAGCAGCCAATTTGGCCTGATAACCTCTGGAAACACCATATATTTT,CASSQFGLITSGNTIYF
TRBJ1-2,TRBD1,few,TRBV18,TGTGCCAGCTCACCCGCGGGACAGGGCTGGTATGGCTACACCTTC,CASSPAGQGWYGYTF
TRBJ2-2,-,once,TRBV3-1/TRBV3-2,TGTGCCAGCAGCCAGAGGCGGGGGCGCATCGGGGAGCTGTTTTTT,CASSQRRGRIGELFF
TRBJ2-1,-,-,TRBV6-5,TGTGCCAGCACAAGACTGGGTTACGATGAGCAGTTCTTC,CASTRLGYDEQFF
TRBJ2-7,-,once,TRBV5-4,TGTGCCAGCAGCCGTGAGACAGCTACCTACGAGCAGTACTTC,CASSRETATYEQYF
TRBJ1-2,-,-,TRBV24-1,TGTGCCACCAGTGATCCTGGGAGGGAGTGGTATGGCTACACCTTC,CATSDPGREWYGYTF
TRBJ1-2,-,-,TRBV20-1,TGCAGTGCTCCCTTATCCTATGGCTACACCTTC,CSAPLSYGYTF
TRBJ1-4,TRBD1,-,TRBV27,TGTGCCAGCAGTCCCTCCCTGAATAGACAGGGGGAAAAACTGTTTTTT,CASSPSLNRQGEKLFF
TRBJ1-2,TRBD1,-,TRBV25-1,TGTGCCAGCAGTGACGCATTAGTACAGGGGGCGGACGGCTACACCTTC,CASSDALVQGADGYTF
TRBJ1-2,TRBD1,-,TRBV6-5,TGTGCCAGCAGCAAACAGGGGGTGATTGGCTACACCTTC,CASSKQGVIGYTF